These 25 T cell receptor beta chains originate from one sample sequenced in a study of cytomegalovirus exposure and HLA in healthy donors. Here immunoSEQ multiplex PCR was the method, and the copy in TCRdb shows in-frame clones only, minus some. The sample holds 350,000 or so clones, around 86% seen once. The sequencing input was PBMCs. These receptors were obtained from a woman between 18 and 29 years old in good health and CMV-seronegative.

The chain employs TRBV2 and TRBJ2-4; D might be TRBD1 (5 bases). With 4 bases removed from V and 8 bases from J, the gap between germline ends came to 15 bases. Germline V lookup: CDR1 SNHLY, CDR2 FYNNEI. The CDR3 spans 14 residues. CDR3 sequence: CASSARVERDIQYF. The CDR3, as DNA: TGTGCCAGCAGTGCCAGGGTCGAAAGGGACATTCAGTACTTC.

The V gene is TRBV4-2, the J gene TRBJ1-1; no clear D gene. Germline-derived CDR1 and CDR2 are LGHNA and YNFKEQ. The CDR3 runs to 13 residues. V was pared by 3 bases and J by 8 bases, with 13 bases between. In DNA form, the CDR3 reads TGTGCCAGCAGCCAGAGGGAGCAGTCAGAAGCTTTCTTT. It yields the protein CASSQREQSEAFF.

The V and J genes are TRBV11-3 and TRBJ2-3; 11 bases are shared with TRBD2. CDR3 size: 16 residues. Trimming removed 3 bases from V and 0 bases from J; junction bases left unmatched: 2. Germline assignment: CDR1 SGHNT and CDR2 YENEEA. The CDR3 DNA is TGTGCCAGCAGCTTGACTAGCGGGGCTAGCACAGATACGCAGTATTTT. Protein sequence: CASSLTSGASTDTQYF. Supplemented by reference TRBV11-3 and TRBJ2-3, the full variable domain reads EAGVVQSPRYKIIEKKQPVAFWCNPISGHNTLYWYLQNLGQGPELLIRYENEEAVDDSQLPKDRFSAERLKGVDSTLKIQPAELGDSAVYLCASSLTSGASTDTQYFGPGTRLTVL.

V and J are TRBV5-1 and TRBJ2-1; TRBD2 aligns across 11 bases. Looked up from germline, CDR1 is SGHRS and CDR2 is YFSETQ. The CDR3 runs 17 residues. V was pared by 5 bases and J by 0 bases, with 7 bases of the junction left unmatched. The CDR3 sequence: CASRIAGGPSSYNEQFF. The CDR3 DNA follows: TGCGCCAGCAGGATAGCGGGAGGGCCGAGCTCCTACAATGAGCAGTTCTTC.

The J gene is TRBJ2-2, the V gene TRBV5-6, with D possibly TRBD2 on 5 matching bases. This CDR3 region has 15 residues. Per the germline V gene, CDR1 is SGHDT and CDR2 is YYEEEE. V shed 5 bases and J shed 5 bases, with 16 bases lying between them. Here the CDR3 reads CASRSGFRVTGELFF. Here the CDR3 DNA reads TGTGCCAGCAGATCGGGATTCCGAGTAACCGGGGAGCTGTTTTTT.

The chain combines TRBV10-3 with TRBJ2-7, with D tentatively TRBD1 (5 bases). The CDR3 extends over 14 amino acids. Per germline, CDR1 ENHRY and CDR2 SYGVKD. The V end lost 4 bases, the J end lost 5 bases, and 15 bases lay between the germline ends. This CDR3 is CAISATREGDEQYF. The CDR3 DNA reads as TGTGCCATCAGTGCTACCAGGGAAGGGGACGAGCAGTACTTC.

About this clone: The sample contains more than one DNA sequence encoding this CDR3. V usage is TRBV28 and J usage is TRBJ2-2; D gene unclear. Germline assignment: CDR1 MDHEN and CDR2 SYDVKM. V was cut by 3 bases and J by 7 bases, with 3 bases left in between. CDR3 length equals 11 residues. The CDR3, as DNA: TGTGCCAGCAGTTTTAGCGGGGAGCTGTTTTTT. Residues: CASSFSGELFF.

This clone appeared once. The chain has TRBV28 and TRBJ2-7; no clear D gene. The CDR3 is made up of 11 amino acids. The V gene lost 1 base and the J gene lost 5 bases, with 3 bases spanning the gap. Germline V lookup: CDR1 MDHEN, CDR2 SYDVKM. CDR3 in DNA: TGTGCCAGCAGTTTATATAACGAGCAGTACTTC. Residues: CASSLYNEQYF.

The chain recombines TRBV2 with TRBJ2-1; TRBD2 aligns across 15 bases. The CDR3 runs to 19 residues. CDR1 is SNHLY, CDR2 FYNNEI, per germline. V lost 2 bases, J lost 2 bases, and 7 bases stayed unmatched. CDR3 sequence: CASSELGLAGGYTYNEQFF. DNA of the CDR3: TGTGCCAGCAGTGAATTGGGACTAGCGGGAGGTTATACCTACAATGAGCAGTTCTTC.

In this sample, this clone turned up once. The rearrangement joins TRBV7-6 to TRBJ2-7; 10 bases are a match to TRBD2. The germline V gene has CDR1 SGHVS and CDR2 FNYEAQ. V dropped 4 bases and J dropped 3; count of bases not matched to a gene: 12. The CDR3 has 17 residues. CDR3 amino acids: CASSSTGYQRGGYEQYF. In nucleotides, the CDR3 is TGTGCCAGCAGCTCGACAGGGTACCAGCGGGGGGGCTACGAGCAGTACTTC.

J is TRBJ1-1 and V is TRBV4-2, with D unclear. Germline loops: CDR1 LGHNA, CDR2 YNFKEQ. CDR3 length equals 11 residues. Trimming shortened V by 4 bases and J by 11 bases, and 11 bases separated the two germline ends. In nucleotides, the CDR3 is TGTGCCAGCAGCCTATATAGCGGGGCTTTCTTT. This sequence encodes CASSLYSGAFF.

The CDR3 DNA is TGTGCCAGCAGTGAAAACAACAGGGGTAACTATGGCTACACCTTC. Its protein is CASSENNRGNYGYTF. The chain has TRBV25-1 and TRBJ1-2; 7 nucleotides line up with TRBD1. V shed 2 bases and J 1 base; nucleotides not matched to a gene: 4. Germline-derived CDR1 and CDR2 are MGHDK and SYGVNS. The CDR3 totals 15 residues.

The chain combines TRBV27 with TRBJ2-7; 9 bases match TRBD2. The CDR3 is 16 residues long. With 5 bases clipped from V and 6 bases from J, the junction kept 14 bases outside the gene matches. The germline gives CDR1 MNHEY, CDR2 SMNVEV (reference sequence). As DNA, the CDR3 is TGTGCCAGCAGTCGCGGGGCGGGAGGGCCTGGTGGCGAGCAGTACTTC. Amino acid sequence: CASSRGAGGPGGEQYF.

The chain carries TRBV28 and TRBJ1-5; D might be TRBD1 (5 bases). Trimming left V 10 bases short and J 6 bases short, with 16 bases between. CDR3 size: 13 residues. Germline V CDR1 and CDR2: MDHEN, SYDVKM. CDR3 in DNA: TGTGCCATAGGGGCGCAGGAGGGTCAGCCCCAGCATTTT. It codes for CAIGAQEGQPQHF.

J is TRBJ2-2 and V is TRBV11-2, with D unclear. Germline lookup yields CDR1 SGHAT and CDR2 FQNNGV. The V gene lost 2 bases and the J gene lost 2 bases, with 6 bases spanning the gap. The CDR3 consists of 14 residues. The CDR3 DNA reads as TGTGCCAGCAGCTTATCGGTTAACACCGGGGAGCTGTTTTTT. It yields the protein CASSLSVNTGELFF.

The V call is TRBV5-4, the J call TRBJ2-7; 7 nucleotides match TRBD2. Germline loops: CDR1 SGHNT, CDR2 YYREEE (reference sequence). The CDR3 has 14 residues. The J segment lost 3 bases and the V segment lost 4 bases, leaving 7 bases of the junction unmatched. CDR3: CASSIGTTLYEQYF. Written as DNA, the CDR3 is TGTGCCAGCAGCATCGGGACTACACTCTACGAGCAGTACTTC.

This chain links TRBV15 with TRBJ2-5; 7 bases line up with TRBD1. The germline CDR1 and CDR2 sequences are LNHNV and YYDKDF (reference sequence). The CDR3 covers 14 residues. V gave up 5 bases and J gave up 1 base; unmatched junction bases: 4. The CDR3 reads CATSPDRFQETQYF. The CDR3, as DNA: TGTGCCACCAGCCCGGACAGGTTCCAAGAGACCCAGTACTTC.

This chain joins TRBV10-2 and TRBJ1-4, with unresolved D. Trimming removed 8 bases at V and 0 bases at J, with 13 bases between. The length of the CDR3 is 15 residues. Germline lookup yields CDR1 WSHSY and CDR2 SAAADI. CDR3 loop: CASSRAGTTNEKLFF. In nucleotides, the CDR3 is TGCGCCAGCTCCCGGGCGGGGACAACTAATGAAAAACTGTTTTTT.

This chain connects TRBV29-1 to TRBJ2-1; the D is unclear. The V gene's germline CDR1 is SQVTM and CDR2 ANQGSEA. The V end was cut by 1 base, the J end by 13 bases, with 8 bases between. This CDR3 is 10 amino acids long. CDR3 residues: CSVEGIDQFF. In nucleotides, the CDR3 is TGCAGCGTTGAAGGTATAGATCAGTTCTTC.

The genes are TRBV28 and TRBJ2-7, with 10 bases aligning to TRBD1. Trimming removed 5 bases from V and 5 bases from J; junction bases left unmatched: 6. The germline V gene encodes CDR1 MDHEN and CDR2 SYDVKM. The CDR3 runs to 14 residues. Here the CDR3 reads CASSRRDRGDEQYF. The DNA for the CDR3 is TGTGCCAGCAGTCGCCGGGACAGGGGTGACGAGCAGTACTTC.

The chain carries TRBV6-5 and TRBJ1-1, with TRBD1 matching 8 bases. The CDR3 is made up of 15 amino acids. J gave up 1 base and V 5 bases, and 6 bases lay outside the gene matches. CDR1 is MNHEY, CDR2 SVGAGI, per germline. CDR3 in amino acids: CASSPTGGPNTEAFF. Written as DNA, the CDR3 is TGTGCCAGCAGTCCAACAGGGGGACCGAACACTGAAGCTTTCTTT.

The chain links TRBV2 to TRBJ1-4; 8 bases are shared with TRBD1. The V and J ends lost 6 bases and 5 bases, in that order; junction bases with no gene match: 2. The CDR3 consists of 13 residues. The germline gives CDR1 SNHLY, CDR2 FYNNEI. The CDR3 spells CASRGQANEKLFF. As DNA, the CDR3 is TGTGCCAGCAGGGGACAGGCAAATGAAAAACTGTTTTTT.

The chain has TRBV29-1 and TRBJ2-3, with 10 bases aligning to TRBD2. Looked up from germline, CDR1 is SQVTM and CDR2 is ANQGSEA. The junction had 7 bases not matched to a gene; V was cut back by 7 bases and J by 0 bases. CDR3 length: 15 residues. The CDR3 sequence: CSARGLAASTDTQYF. The CDR3 nucleotides read TGCAGCGCCCGCGGACTAGCGGCTAGCACAGATACGCAGTATTTT.

The chain carries TRBV5-4 and TRBJ2-7, with TRBD1 matching over 8 bases. There are 14 residues in the CDR3. Germline V gene lookup returns CDR1 SGHNT and CDR2 YYREEE (reference sequence). With 1 base clipped from V and 6 bases from J, the junction kept 6 bases outside the gene matches. As DNA, the CDR3 is TGTGCCAGCAGCTTGACACAGGGGGGCGGCGAGCAGTACTTC. Translated, it gives CASSLTQGGGEQYF.

The chain couples TRBV5-1 to TRBJ2-7; 14 nucleotides match TRBD2. The trim removed 5 bases at V and 5 bases at J, leaving 6 bases unmatched. Germline V lookup: CDR1 SGHRS, CDR2 YFSETQ. There are 15 residues in the CDR3. CDR3 nucleotides: TGCGCCAGCAGTCAACCGGGACTAGCGGGAGACGAGCAGTACTTC. Its translation: CASSQPGLAGDEQYF.